This TCR beta chain was documented in a study of T-cell reconstitution after alpha-beta-depleted transplantation in children. This clonotype has just a few counts. Germline CDR1 reads DFQATT; CDR2 reads SNEGSKA (reference sequence). V was cut by 2 bases and J by 8 bases, with 3 bases left in between. There are 10 residues in the CDR3. TCRbeta library preparation incorporated unique molecular identifiers. Via MiXCR, TCRdb re-called the PCR reads, giving one row per CDR3 protein. This table holds 200,000 to 250,000 distinct CDR3 sequences, approximately 9.9% found once. The V call is TRBV20-1, the J call TRBJ1-4; no clear D. The TCR sequence derives from a human donor who donated a stem cell graft to a child with SCID. The sample here was PBMCs from the stem cell graft donor, taken from the stem cell graft. DNA for the CDR3: TGCAGTGCTAGAAGAGAAAAACTGTTTTTT. Amino acid sequence: CSARREKLFF.